This T cell receptor (beta chain) was captured in a study of CD8 T cells in Susac syndrome. Reverse transcription of roughly 0.5 to 1 ug RNA used random hexamers. TCRdb redid the calling of the immunoSEQ multiplex PCR reads with MiXCR, one entry per CDR3 protein. The sample shows about 210,000 distinct CDR3 sequences, roughly 96% of them seen only once. V shed 5 bases and J 3 bases; nucleotides not matched to a gene: 4. The CDR3 is 15 amino acids. FACS was used to enrich TEMRA cells, whereas the CD8+ and CD4+ T cells were obtained by negative isolation. The receptor was derived from a human donor with multiple sclerosis. This sequence joins TRBV12-3 or TRBV12-4 and TRBJ2-3; 11 positions match TRBD2. Sequencing was done on a sample of CD4+ T cells from PBMCs. CDR3 protein: CASSAPSGGTDTQYF. In nucleotides, the CDR3 is TGTGCCAGCAGTGCACCTAGCGGGGGGACAGATACGCAGTATTTT.